This T cell receptor (beta chain) appears in the sequencing data of a study of identical twins. Study-level results: Clonotypes of the beta chain that were abundant in cord blood carried fewer insertions (memory repertoires showed none). The study found excess low generation probability among twin-shared out-of-frame alpha sequences.

TCRdb itself ran the 5' RACE reads through MiXCR, one entry per CDR3 protein. The sample has hundreds of thousands of distinct CDR3 sequences, 6% to 8.5% seen once; the top ten hold around 5.4%. This clonotype was detected many times. Its antigen is unidentified. The CDR3 length is 15 residues. Trimming removed 0 bases from V and 4 bases from J; junction bases left unmatched: 7. The germline CDR1 and CDR2 sequences are SGHRS and YFSETQ. Every sampled donor was Caucasian and healthy. The data also belong to a second study, concerning yellow fever vaccine responses in identical twins.

V and J are TRBV5-1 and TRBJ2-7; TRBD2 agrees at 7 bases. Material: CD8+ T cells sorted from blood. The TCR comes from a woman aged 18-30 years in good health. DNA for the CDR3: TGCGCCAGCAGCTTGGGGGAGGGTTGGTCTTACGAGCAGTACTTC. Protein sequence: CASSLGEGWSYEQYF.